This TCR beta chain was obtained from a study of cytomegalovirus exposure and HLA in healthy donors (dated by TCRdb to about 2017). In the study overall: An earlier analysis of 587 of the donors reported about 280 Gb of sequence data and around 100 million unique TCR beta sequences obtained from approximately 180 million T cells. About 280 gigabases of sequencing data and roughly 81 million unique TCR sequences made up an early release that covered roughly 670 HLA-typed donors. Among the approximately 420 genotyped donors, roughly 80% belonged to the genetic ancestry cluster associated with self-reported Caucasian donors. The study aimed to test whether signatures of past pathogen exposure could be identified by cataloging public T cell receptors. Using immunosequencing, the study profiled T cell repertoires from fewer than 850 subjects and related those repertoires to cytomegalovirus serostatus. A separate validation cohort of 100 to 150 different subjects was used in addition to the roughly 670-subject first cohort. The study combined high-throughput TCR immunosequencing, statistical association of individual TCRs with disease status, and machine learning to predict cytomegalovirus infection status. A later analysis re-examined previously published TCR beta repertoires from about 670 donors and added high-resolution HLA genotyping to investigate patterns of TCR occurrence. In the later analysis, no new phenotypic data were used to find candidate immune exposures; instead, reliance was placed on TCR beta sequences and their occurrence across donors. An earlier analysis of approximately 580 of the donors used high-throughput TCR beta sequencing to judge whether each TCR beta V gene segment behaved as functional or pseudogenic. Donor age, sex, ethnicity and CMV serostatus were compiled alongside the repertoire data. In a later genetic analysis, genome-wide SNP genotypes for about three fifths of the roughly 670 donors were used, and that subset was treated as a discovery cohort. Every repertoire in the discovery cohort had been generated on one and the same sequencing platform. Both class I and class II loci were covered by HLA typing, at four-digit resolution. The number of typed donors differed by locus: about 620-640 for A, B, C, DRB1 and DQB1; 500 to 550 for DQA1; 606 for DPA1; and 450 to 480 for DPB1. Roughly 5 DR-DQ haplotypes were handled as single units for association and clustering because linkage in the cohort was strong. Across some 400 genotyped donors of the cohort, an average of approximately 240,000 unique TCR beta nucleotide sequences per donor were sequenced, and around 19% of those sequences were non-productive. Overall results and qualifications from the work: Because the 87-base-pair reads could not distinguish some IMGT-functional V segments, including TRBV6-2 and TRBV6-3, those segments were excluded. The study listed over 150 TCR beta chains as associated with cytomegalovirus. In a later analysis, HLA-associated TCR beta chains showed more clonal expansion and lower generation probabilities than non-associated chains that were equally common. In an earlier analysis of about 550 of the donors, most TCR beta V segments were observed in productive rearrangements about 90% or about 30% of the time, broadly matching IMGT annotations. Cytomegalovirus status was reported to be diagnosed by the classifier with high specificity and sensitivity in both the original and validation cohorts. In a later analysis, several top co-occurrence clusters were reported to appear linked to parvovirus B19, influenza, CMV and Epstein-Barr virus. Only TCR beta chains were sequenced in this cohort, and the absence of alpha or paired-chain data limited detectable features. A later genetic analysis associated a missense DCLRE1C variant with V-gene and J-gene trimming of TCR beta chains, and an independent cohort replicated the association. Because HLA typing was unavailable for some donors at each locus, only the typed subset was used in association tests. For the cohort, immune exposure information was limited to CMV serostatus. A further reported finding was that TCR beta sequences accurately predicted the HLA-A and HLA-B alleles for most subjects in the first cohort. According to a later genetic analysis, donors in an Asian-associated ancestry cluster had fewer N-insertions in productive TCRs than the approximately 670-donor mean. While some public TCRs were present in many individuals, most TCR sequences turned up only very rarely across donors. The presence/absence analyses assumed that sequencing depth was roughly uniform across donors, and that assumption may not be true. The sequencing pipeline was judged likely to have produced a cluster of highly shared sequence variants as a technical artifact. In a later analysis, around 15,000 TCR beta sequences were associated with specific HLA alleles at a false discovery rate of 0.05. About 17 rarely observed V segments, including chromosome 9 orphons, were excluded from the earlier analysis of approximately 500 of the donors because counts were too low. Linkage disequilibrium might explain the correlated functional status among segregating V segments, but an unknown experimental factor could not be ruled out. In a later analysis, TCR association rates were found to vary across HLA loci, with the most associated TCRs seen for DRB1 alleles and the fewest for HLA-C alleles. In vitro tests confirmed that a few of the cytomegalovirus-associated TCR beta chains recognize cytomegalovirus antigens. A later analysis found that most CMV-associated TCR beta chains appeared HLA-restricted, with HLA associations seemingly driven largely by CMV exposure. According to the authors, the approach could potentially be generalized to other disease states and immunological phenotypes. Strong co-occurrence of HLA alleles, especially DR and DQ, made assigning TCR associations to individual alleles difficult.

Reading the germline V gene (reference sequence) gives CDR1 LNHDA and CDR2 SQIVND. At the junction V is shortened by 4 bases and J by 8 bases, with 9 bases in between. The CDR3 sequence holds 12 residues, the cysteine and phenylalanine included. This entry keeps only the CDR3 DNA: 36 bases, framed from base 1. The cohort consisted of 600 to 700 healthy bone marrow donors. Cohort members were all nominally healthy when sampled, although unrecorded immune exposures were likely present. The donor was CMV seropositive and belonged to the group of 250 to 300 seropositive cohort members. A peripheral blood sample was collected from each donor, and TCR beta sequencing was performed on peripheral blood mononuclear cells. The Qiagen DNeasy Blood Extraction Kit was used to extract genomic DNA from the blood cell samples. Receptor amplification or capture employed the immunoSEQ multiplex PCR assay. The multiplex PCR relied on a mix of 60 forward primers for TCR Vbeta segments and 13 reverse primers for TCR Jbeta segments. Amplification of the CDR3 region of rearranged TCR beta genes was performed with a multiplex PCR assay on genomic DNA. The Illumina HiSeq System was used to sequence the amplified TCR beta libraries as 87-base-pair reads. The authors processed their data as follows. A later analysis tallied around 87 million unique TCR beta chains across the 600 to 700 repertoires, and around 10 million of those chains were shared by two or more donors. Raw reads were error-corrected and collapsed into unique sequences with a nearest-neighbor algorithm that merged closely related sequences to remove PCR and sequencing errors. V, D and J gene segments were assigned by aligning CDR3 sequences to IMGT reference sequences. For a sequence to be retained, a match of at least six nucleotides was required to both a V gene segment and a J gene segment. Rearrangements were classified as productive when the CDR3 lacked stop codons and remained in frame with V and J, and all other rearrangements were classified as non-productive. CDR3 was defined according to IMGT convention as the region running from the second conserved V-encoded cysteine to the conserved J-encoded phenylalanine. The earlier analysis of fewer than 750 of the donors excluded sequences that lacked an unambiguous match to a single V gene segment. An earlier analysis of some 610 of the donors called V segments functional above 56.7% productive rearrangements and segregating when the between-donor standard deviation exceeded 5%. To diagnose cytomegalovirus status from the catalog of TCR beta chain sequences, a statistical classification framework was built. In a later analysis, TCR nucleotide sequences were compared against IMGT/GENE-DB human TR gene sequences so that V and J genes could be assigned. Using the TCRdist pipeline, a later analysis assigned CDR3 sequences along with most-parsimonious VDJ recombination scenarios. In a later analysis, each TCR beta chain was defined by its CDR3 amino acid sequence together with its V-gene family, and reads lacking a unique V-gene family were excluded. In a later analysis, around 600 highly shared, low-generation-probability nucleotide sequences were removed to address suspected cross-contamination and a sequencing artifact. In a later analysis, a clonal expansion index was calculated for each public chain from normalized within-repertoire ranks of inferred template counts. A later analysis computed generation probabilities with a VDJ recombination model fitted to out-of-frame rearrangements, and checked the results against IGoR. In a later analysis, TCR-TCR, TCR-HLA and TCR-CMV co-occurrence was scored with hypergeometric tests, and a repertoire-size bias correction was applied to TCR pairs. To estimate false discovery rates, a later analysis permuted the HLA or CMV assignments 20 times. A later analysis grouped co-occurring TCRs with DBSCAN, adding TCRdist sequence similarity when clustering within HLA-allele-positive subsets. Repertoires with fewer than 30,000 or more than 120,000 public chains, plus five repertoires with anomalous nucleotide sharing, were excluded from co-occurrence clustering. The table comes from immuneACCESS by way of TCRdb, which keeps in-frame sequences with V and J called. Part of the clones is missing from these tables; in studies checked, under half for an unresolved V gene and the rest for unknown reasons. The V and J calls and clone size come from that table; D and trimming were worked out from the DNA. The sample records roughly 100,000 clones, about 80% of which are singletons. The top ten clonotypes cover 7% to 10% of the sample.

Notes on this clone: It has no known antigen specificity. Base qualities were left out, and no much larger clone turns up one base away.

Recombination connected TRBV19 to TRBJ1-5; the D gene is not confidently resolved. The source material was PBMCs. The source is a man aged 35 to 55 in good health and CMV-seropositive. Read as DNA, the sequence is TGTGCCAGTAGTACGACTTGGGAGCCCCAGCATTTT. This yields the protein CASSTTWEPQHF.